The 22 T cell receptor beta chains listed next were all sequenced from one sample in a study of blood T cells in healthy people across ages. A second PCR of roughly 7 to 11 cycles used a sample-barcoded 5' primer and a J-beta primer mix. One entry per CDR3 protein, called by TCRdb with MiXCR from the 5' RACE reads. The sample carries over a million distinct CDR3 sequences, about 25% recorded once. These records were also assigned to another study, of T cells of mothers and their children.

Sequenced material: blood. The receptors stem from a girl aged 2 to 9 in good health.

This clonotype was seen a few times. This chain joins TRBV29-1 and TRBJ2-5, with D possibly called TRBD1 or TRBD2 (5 bases each). The J call may be incorrect, as the DNA end agrees better with TRBJ2-7. Germline CDR1 SQVTM, CDR2 ANQGSEA. The CDR3 consists of 15 residues. The chain's CDR3 is CSVNPKSGQPYEQYF. The CDR3 DNA reads TGCAGCGTTAATCCGAAGTCGGGGCAGCCCTACGAGCAGTACTTC.

The table lists this clonotype with many counts. The chain joins TRBV12-3 or TRBV12-4 to TRBJ2-2, with TRBD1 matching 8 bases. V shed 6 bases and J 1 base; nucleotides not matched to a gene: 4. The CDR3 loop spans 15 amino acids. The CDR3 DNA is TGTGCCAGCAGGCAGGGGGCGAGGAACACCGGGGAGCTGTTTTTT. Translation gives CASRQGARNTGELFF.

This clonotype was recorded a few times. The chain combines TRBV6-4 with TRBJ1-2; 10 positions match TRBD1. Germline values: CDR1 MRHNA, CDR2 SNTAGT. This CDR3 has 17 amino acids. V was pared by 2 bases and J by 7 bases, with 13 bases of the junction left unmatched. In nucleotides, the CDR3 is TGTGCCAGCAGTGACCAGGCGGGGACAGGGGTCGTTGGTGGCTACACCTTC. It codes for CASSDQAGTGVVGGYTF.

The chain is built from TRBV6-1 and TRBJ1-1; 8 bases agree with TRBD1. Germline CDR1 is MNHNS and CDR2 is SASEGT. The CDR3 contains 14 residues. The junction had 12 bases not matched to a gene; V was cut back by 8 bases and J by 7 bases. For the CDR3, the DNA is TGTGCCAGCTTATCCCTGACAGGGGCAGGTGAAGCTTTCTTT. Residues: CASLSLTGAGEAFF.

The table lists this clonotype with a few counts. The chain employs TRBV14 and TRBJ2-5, with D possibly being TRBD2 (6 bases). The CDR3 runs 16 residues. The V and J ends lost 1 base and 5 bases respectively, with 17 bases between them. Germline CDR1 is SGHDN and CDR2 is FVKESK. CDR3 sequence: CASSQAFLGGGETQYF. The CDR3 bases are TGTGCCAGCAGCCAAGCCTTCCTCGGGGGTGGGGAGACCCAGTACTTC.

A few counts support this clonotype. The chain combines TRBV5-6 with TRBJ2-7, with 8 bases lining up with TRBD1. Trimming took 0 bases from V and 7 from J; bases not matched to a gene: 9. Germline CDR1 and CDR2: SGHDT and YYEEEE. The CDR3 sequence is 15 residues long. The CDR3 loop reads CASSLVRTGSWEQYF. The CDR3, as DNA: TGTGCCAGCAGCTTGGTTCGGACAGGGTCTTGGGAGCAGTACTTC.

This clonotype came up a few times. The gene calls are TRBV9 and TRBJ1-4, with D maybe TRBD1 (5 bases). CDR3 size: 16 residues. Trimming took off 2 bases at V and 1 base at J, with 12 bases between the two ends. CDR1 is SGDLS, CDR2 YYNGEE, per germline. CDR3 protein: CASSVGLELTNEKLFF. DNA of the CDR3: TGTGCCAGCAGCGTGGGACTTGAATTAACTAATGAAAAACTGTTTTTT.

This clonotype was detected only a few times. This chain joins TRBV5-5 and TRBJ1-1, with D hard to call. Germline values: CDR1 SGHKS, CDR2 YYEKEE (reference sequence). The CDR3 covers 14 residues. Trimming took 4 bases from V and 1 from J, leaving 11 bases between them. CDR3 sequence reads: CASSRGDKNTEAFF. The CDR3 bases are TGTGCCAGCAGCCGCGGGGATAAGAACACTGAAGCTTTCTTT.

The rearrangement joins TRBV12-3 or TRBV12-4 to TRBJ1-5; D possibly corresponds to TRBD1 (5 bases). This CDR3 is 13 amino acids long. V lost 8 bases to trimming and J lost 3 bases, with 11 bases between them. The DNA of the CDR3 is TGTGCCAGCTCTCGACAGCTCAATCAGCCCCAGCATTTT. It is translated as CASSRQLNQPQHF.

This chain links TRBV28 with TRBJ1-6; no clear D gene. The germline V gene has CDR1 MDHEN and CDR2 SYDVKM. V shed 4 bases and J shed 8 bases, with 12 bases lying between them. The CDR3 is 14 amino acids. CDR3 sequence: CASSWNGDYSPLHF. The CDR3 DNA sequence: TGTGCCAGCAGTTGGAACGGAGACTATTCACCCCTCCACTTT. The full variable domain, in which reference TRBV28 and TRBJ1-6 provide the parts outside the CDR3, is DVKVTQSSRYLVKRTGEKVFLECVQDMDHENMFWYRQDPGLGLRLIYFSYDVKMKEKGDIPEGYSVSREKKERFSLILESASTNQTSMYLCASSWNGDYSPLHFGNGTRLTVT.

The chain combines TRBV20-1 with TRBJ2-5; a possible D gene is TRBD2 (5 bases). With the DNA end fitting TRBJ2-7 better, the J assignment may be wrong. The CDR3 consists of 14 residues. Germline V gene data show CDR1 as DFQATT and CDR2 as SNEGSKA (reference sequence). DNA of the CDR3: TGCAGTGCTAGAGACACCGGGAAGGAGTACGAGCAGTACTTC. Residues: CSARDTGKEYEQYF.

The chain combines TRBV7-9 with TRBJ2-7; tentatively, D is TRBD1 (6 bases). The CDR3 extends over 11 amino acids. Trimming left V 1 base short and J 13 bases short, with 11 bases between. Germline V CDR1 and CDR2: SEHNR, FQNEAQ (reference sequence). The CDR3 sequence is CASSLEGQLYF. CDR3 in DNA: TGTGCCAGCAGCTTAGAAGGACAGCTTTACTTC.

Only a few counts were recorded for this clonotype. The chain has TRBV29-1 and TRBJ1-1; the D gene is possibly TRBD1 (6 bases). Per germline, CDR1 SQVTM and CDR2 ANQGSEA. CDR3 length: 12 amino acids. V shed 5 bases and J shed 4 bases, with 11 bases lying between them. DNA for the CDR3: TGCAGCGTTAGGGGGGCGTGCACTGAAGCTTTCTTT. This codes for CSVRGACTEAFF.

This rearrangement joins TRBV7-2 to TRBJ2-5; the D gene is possibly TRBD2 (6 bases). V was cut by 6 bases and J by 5 bases, with 13 bases left in between. The CDR3 sequence is 13 residues long. CDR1 and CDR2 (germline): SGHTA, FQGNSA. The CDR3 region is CASRAGPSETQYF. CDR3 sequence (DNA): TGTGCCAGCAGGGCGGGGCCGTCGGAGACCCAGTACTTC.

The CDR3: CASSQDPQMSYEQYF. CDR3 coding DNA: TGCGCCAGCAGCCAAGATCCTCAGATGTCCTACGAGCAGTACTTC. This rearrangement joins TRBV4-3 to TRBJ2-7; D remains unclear. V dropped 0 bases and J dropped 1 base, with 10 bases sitting between them. Germline CDR1 and CDR2: LGHNA and YSLEER. This CDR3 contains 15 residues.

This clonotype has only a few counts. This sequence joins TRBV12-3 or TRBV12-4 and TRBJ2-3; 8 bases fit TRBD2. This CDR3 comprises 17 residues. Trimming cost V 5 bases and J 4 bases; bases outside gene matches: 14. CDR3 in DNA: TGTGCCAGCAGTCCCAGTAGAGGAGCGGGAGCTGCAGATACGCAGTATTTT. It specifies CASSPSRGAGAADTQYF.

The gene calls are TRBV29-1 and TRBJ1-1, with unresolved D. This CDR3 region has 12 residues. Germline CDR1 reads SQVTM; CDR2 reads ANQGSEA. V gave up 5 bases and J gave up 0 bases, with 7 bases separating them. The CDR3 nucleotides read TGCAGCGTTAAAGGTTTGAACACTGAAGCTTTCTTT. It encodes CSVKGLNTEAFF.

This clonotype was seen a few times. The chain is built from TRBV10-3 and TRBJ1-2; D unresolved. The V end was cut by 1 base, the J end by 8 bases, with 17 bases between. The CDR3 loop spans 15 amino acids. Germline V lookup: CDR1 ENHRY, CDR2 SYGVKD. CDR3 coding DNA: TGTGCCATCAGTGAGTTTGATGTTTGGCTGGGCGGCTACACCTTC. Protein sequence: CAISEFDVWLGGYTF.

Only a few counts were recorded for this clonotype. This chain joins TRBV29-1 and TRBJ1-5; unclear D gene. The CDR3 runs 13 residues. V shed 4 bases and J shed 2 bases, with 9 bases lying between them. Germline CDR1 and CDR2: SQVTM and ANQGSEA. The CDR3 reads CSVGPDGNQPQHF. In DNA form, the CDR3 reads TGCAGCGTTGGGCCCGACGGCAATCAGCCCCAGCATTTT.

This chain links TRBV20-1 with TRBJ1-1; perhaps TRBD1 as D (5 bases). From germline, CDR1 is DFQATT and CDR2 SNEGSKA (reference sequence). The CDR3 runs to 12 residues. Trimming took off 3 bases at V and 7 bases at J, with 12 bases between the two ends. This CDR3 reads CSASRDTGEAFF. CDR3 DNA sequence: TGCAGTGCTAGCAGGGATACGGGTGAAGCTTTCTTT.

This clonotype was counted a few times. This rearrangement joins TRBV11-2 to TRBJ2-5, with D perhaps TRBD1 (5 bases). The CDR3 is 16 residues long. The V gene lost 3 bases and the J gene lost 3 bases, with 17 bases spanning the gap. Germline CDR1 and CDR2: SGHAT and FQNNGV. This CDR3 reads CASSFHRQTTEETQYF. The CDR3 DNA is TGTGCCAGCAGCTTCCATAGACAGACGACGGAAGAGACCCAGTACTTC.

This clonotype has just a few counts. This chain joins TRBV12-3 or TRBV12-4 and TRBJ2-5, with 9 bases lining up with TRBD2. The J call may be in error: the DNA end matches TRBJ2-1 better. The CDR3 runs to 14 residues. CDR3 sequence: CASRSGTSFDEQFF. The CDR3 DNA reads TGTGCCAGCAGATCCGGGACTAGCTTCGATGAGCAGTTCTTC.